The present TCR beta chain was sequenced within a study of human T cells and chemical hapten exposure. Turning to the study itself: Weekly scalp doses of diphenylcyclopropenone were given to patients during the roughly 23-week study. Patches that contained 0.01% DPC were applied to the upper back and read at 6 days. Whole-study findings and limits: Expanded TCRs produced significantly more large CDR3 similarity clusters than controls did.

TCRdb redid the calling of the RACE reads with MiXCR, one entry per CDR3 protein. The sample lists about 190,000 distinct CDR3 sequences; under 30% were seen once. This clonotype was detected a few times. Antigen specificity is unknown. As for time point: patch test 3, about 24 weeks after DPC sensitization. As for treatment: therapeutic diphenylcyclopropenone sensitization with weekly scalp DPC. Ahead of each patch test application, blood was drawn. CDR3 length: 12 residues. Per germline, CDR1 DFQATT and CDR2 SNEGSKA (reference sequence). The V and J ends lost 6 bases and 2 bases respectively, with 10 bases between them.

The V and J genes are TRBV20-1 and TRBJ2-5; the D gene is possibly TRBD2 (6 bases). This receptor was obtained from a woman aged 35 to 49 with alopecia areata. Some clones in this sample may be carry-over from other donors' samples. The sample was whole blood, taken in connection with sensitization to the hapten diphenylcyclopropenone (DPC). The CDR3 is CSAGTSQETQYF. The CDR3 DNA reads TGCAGTGCCGGGACTTCACAAGAGACCCAGTACTTC.